This T cell receptor (beta chain) was captured in a study of monozygotic twins with inflammatory bowel disease. General study findings and limits: Background noise in patient repertoires may stem from differing immunosuppressive treatments.

Germline loops: CDR1 ENHRY, CDR2 SYGVKD. This CDR3 contains 16 residues. Remarks on this clonotype: As yet, its antigen is unknown.

Every sample had its cDNA made across eight separate reactions. During cDNA synthesis, UMIs that each contained a 6-nucleotide sample barcode were added by means of template switching. Following a re-call of the 5' RACE reads, TCRdb has one entry per CDR3 protein and lacks DNA. The table lists about 300,000 distinct CDR3 sequences. Sequenced sample: blood. This clonotype was obtained from a human donor with ulcerative colitis or Crohn's disease, or a healthy co-twin of an affected twin (not recorded which). The chain has TRBV10-3 and TRBJ2-1; absent DNA, TCRdb's TRBD1 call cannot be checked. CDR3 amino acids: CAISEGDRGFYNEQFF.